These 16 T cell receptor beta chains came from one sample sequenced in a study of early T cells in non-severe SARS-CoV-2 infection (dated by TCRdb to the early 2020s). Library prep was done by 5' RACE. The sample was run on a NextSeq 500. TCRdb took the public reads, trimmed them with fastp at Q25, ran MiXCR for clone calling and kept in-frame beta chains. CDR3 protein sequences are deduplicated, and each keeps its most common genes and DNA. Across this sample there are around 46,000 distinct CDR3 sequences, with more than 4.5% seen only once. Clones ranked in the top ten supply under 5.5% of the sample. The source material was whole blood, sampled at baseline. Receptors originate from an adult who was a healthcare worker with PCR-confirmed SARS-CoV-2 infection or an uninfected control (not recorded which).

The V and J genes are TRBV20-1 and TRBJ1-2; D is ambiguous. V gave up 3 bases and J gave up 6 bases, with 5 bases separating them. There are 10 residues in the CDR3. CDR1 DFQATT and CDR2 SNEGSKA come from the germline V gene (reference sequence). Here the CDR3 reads CSASPHGYTF. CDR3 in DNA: TGCAGTGCTAGCCCCCATGGCTACACCTTC.

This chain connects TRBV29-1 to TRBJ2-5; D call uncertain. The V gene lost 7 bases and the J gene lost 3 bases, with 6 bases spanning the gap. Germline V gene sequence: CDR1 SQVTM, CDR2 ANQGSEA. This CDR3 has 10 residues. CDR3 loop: CSGVKETQYF. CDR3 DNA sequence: TGCAGCGGCGTTAAAGAGACCCAGTACTTC.

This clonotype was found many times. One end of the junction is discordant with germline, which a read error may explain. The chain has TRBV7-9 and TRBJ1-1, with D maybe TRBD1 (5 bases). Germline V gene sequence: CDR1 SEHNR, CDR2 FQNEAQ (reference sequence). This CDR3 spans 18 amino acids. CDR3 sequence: CASSLNVGGAQGRTEAFF. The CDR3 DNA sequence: TGTGCAAGCAGCTTAAATGTGGGAGGGGCGCAGGGACGCACTGAAGCTTTCTTT.

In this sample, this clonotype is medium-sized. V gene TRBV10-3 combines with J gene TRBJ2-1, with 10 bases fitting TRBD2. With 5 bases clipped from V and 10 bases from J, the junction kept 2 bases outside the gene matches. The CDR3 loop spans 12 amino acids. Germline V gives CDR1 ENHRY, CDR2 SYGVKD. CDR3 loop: CAISQREGEQFF. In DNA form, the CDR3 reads TGTGCCATCAGTCAGCGGGAGGGAGAGCAGTTCTTC.

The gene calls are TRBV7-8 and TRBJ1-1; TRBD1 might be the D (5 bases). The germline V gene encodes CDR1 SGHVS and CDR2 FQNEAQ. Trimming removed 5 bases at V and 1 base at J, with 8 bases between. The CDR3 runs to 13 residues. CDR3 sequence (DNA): TGTGCCAGCAGCCTACAGGAGAACACTGAAGCTTTCTTT. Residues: CASSLQENTEAFF.

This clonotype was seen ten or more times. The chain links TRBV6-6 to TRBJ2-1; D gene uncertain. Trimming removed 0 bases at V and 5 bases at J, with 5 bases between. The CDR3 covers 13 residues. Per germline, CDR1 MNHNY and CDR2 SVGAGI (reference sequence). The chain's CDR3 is CASSYSRHNEQFF. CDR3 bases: TGTGCCAGCAGTTACTCCAGGCACAATGAGCAGTTCTTC.

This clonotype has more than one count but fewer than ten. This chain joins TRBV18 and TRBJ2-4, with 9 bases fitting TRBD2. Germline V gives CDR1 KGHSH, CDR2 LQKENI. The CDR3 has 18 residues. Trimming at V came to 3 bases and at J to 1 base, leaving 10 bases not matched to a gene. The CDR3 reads CASSPTSGGPTAKNIQYF. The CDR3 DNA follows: TGTGCCAGCTCACCGACTAGCGGAGGCCCGACGGCCAAAAACATTCAGTACTTC.

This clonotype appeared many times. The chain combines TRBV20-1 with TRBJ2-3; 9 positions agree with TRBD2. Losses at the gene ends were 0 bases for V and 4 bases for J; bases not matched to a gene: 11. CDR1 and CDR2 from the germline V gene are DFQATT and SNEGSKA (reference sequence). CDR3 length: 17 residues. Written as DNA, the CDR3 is TGCAGTGCTAGAGATCCGAAAGGTAGCGGGAGTGCAGATACGCAGTATTTT. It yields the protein CSARDPKGSGSADTQYF.

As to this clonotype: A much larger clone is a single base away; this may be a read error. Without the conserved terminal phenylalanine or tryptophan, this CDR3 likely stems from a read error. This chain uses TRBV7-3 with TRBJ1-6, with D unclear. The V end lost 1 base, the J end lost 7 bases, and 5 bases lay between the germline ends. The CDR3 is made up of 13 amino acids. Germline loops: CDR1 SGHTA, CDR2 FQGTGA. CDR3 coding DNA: TGTGCCAGCAGCTTAAGTGGAAATTCACCCCTCCACTTA. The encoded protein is CASSLSGNSPLHL.

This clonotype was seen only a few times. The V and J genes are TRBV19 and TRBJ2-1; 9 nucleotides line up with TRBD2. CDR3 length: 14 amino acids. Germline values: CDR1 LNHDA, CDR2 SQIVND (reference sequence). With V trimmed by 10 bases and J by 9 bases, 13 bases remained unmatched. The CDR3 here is CAIEVGSGRGEQFF. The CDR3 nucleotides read TGTGCCATCGAGGTCGGTAGCGGGAGAGGTGAGCAGTTCTTC.

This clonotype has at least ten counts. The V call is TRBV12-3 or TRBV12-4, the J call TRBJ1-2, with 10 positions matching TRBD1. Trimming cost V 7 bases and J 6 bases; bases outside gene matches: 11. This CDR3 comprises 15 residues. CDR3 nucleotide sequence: TGTGCCAGCACTTCGGCGGACAGGGGGTACGATGGCTACACCTTC. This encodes CASTSADRGYDGYTF.

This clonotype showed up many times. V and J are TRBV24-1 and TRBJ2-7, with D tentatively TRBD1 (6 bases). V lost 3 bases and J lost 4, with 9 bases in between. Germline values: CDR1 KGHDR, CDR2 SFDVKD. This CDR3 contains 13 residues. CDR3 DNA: TGTGCCACCAGTGATCCGGGACATTACGAGCAGTACTTC. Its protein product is CATSDPGHYEQYF.

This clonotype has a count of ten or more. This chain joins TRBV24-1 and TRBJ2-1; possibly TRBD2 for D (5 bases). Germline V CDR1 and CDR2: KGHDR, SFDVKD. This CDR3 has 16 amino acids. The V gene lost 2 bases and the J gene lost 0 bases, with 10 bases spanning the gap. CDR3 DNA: TGTGCCACCAGTGATTCAGCGGTTAGCTCCTACAATGAGCAGTTCTTC. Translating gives CATSDSAVSSYNEQFF.

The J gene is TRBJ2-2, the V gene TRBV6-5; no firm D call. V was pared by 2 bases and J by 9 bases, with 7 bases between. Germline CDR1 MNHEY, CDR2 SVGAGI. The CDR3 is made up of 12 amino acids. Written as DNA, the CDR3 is TGTGCCAGCAGTTACGAAGGGTGGGAGCTGTTTTTT. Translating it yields CASSYEGWELFF.

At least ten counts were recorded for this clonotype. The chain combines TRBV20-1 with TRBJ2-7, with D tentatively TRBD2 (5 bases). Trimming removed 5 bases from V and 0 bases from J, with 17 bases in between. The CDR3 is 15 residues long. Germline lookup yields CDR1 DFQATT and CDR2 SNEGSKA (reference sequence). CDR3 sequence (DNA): TGCAGTGCTGAGGCTCCGGGATTCAGCTCCTACGAGCAGTACTTC. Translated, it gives CSAEAPGFSSYEQYF.

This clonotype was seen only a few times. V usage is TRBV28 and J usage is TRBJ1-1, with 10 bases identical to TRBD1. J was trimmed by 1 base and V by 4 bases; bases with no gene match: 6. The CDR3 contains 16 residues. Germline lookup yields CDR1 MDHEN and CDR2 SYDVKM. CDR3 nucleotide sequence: TGTGCCAGCAGTTCCCGGGACAGGGGAGCGAACACTGAAGCTTTCTTT. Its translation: CASSSRDRGANTEAFF.